A selection of T cell receptor beta chains follows, all from one sample in a study of T cell changes during pregnancy in multiple sclerosis. Some clones are missing from TCRdb's copy, which holds only in-frame ones; the method was immunoSEQ multiplex PCR. The sample contains around 31,000 clones, 90% of which appear only once. Material: CD8+ T cells from peripheral blood mononuclear cells, obtained in the second trimester of pregnancy. Receptors originate from a female donor with multiple sclerosis, enrolled in a pregnancy study. The CDR3 runs from the conserved cysteine through the conserved F or W. D genes are given only for firm matches. Expanded clones are given a class, and other clones once, few, many or no size at all.

V gene	J gene	clone size	D gene	CDR3 DNA	CDR3 protein
TRBV21-1	TRBJ1-2	NA	NA	TGTGCCAGCAGCAAATCGGGCCAGGGTACCCCTCCTAACTATGGCTACACCTTC	CASSKSGQGTPPNYGYTF
TRBV9	TRBJ2-7	few	TRBD2	TGTGCCAGCAGCGTAGGAGGTAGCGGGGTTTACGAGCAGTACTTC	CASSVGGSGVYEQYF
TRBV28	TRBJ1-5	NA	NA	TGTGCCAGCAGTTTGCGAGGAGGGACCAATCAGCCCCAGCATTTT	CASSLRGGTNQPQHF
TRBV7-2	TRBJ2-1	NA	NA	TGTGCCAGCAGCCCCGGGGGAATAAACCGGGCTAAAGGGGGGGGGTTCTTC	CASSPGGINRAKGGGFF
TRBV5-4	TRBJ2-1	NA	NA	TGTGCCAGCAGCTACAGCGGACATGAGCAGTTCTTC	CASSYSGHEQFF
TRBV6-5	TRBJ2-3	NA	TRBD1	TGTGCCAGCACAGGGGACAGGGTCACAGATACGCAGTATTTT	CASTGDRVTDTQYF
TRBV27	TRBJ1-5	NA	NA	TGTGCCAGCAGTTTATCGTTCAGTAGCAATCAGCCCCAGCATTTT	CASSLSFSSNQPQHF
TRBV19	TRBJ1-2	NA	NA	TGTGCCAGTAGTATAGTTCCCAGGGATGGTGGCGGCTACACCTTC	CASSIVPRDGGGYTF
TRBV2	TRBJ2-7	few	TRBD1	TGTGCCAGCAGTACCAGTTCCGACAGGGCCTATACGAGTGAGCAGTACTTC	CASSTSSDRAYTSEQYF
TRBV28	TRBJ2-2	NA	NA	TGTGCCAGCAGCACTAATAGGGGCCCGAGATCCGGGGAGCTGTTTTTT	CASSTNRGPRSGELFF
TRBV7-9	TRBJ2-7	NA	TRBD2	TGTGCCAGCAGCCTTAGCGGGACCTCCGAGCAGTACTTC	CASSLSGTSEQYF
TRBV28	TRBJ2-3	NA	TRBD2	TGTGCCAGCAGTTTATTTGGGACTAGCGGTCATAGCACAGATACGCAGTATTTT	CASSLFGTSGHSTDTQYF
TRBV10-3	TRBJ2-2	NA	TRBD2	TGTGCCATCAGTGAACAGCGGGAGGACGGGGAGCTGTTTTTT	CAISEQREDGELFF
TRBV2	TRBJ1-4	NA	NA	TGTGCCAGCAGCCCCCTCCGGGAGGGGGGGTCTGAAAAACTGTTTTTT	CASSPLREGGSEKLFF
TRBV6-5	TRBJ2-1	NA	TRBD2	TGTGCCAGCAGTTACGGGACTAGCAGCTACAATGAGCAGTTCTTC	CASSYGTSSYNEQFF
TRBV18	TRBJ2-1	NA	NA	TGTGCCAGCTCACTGACTGGAGGGGGCCCTTACAATGAGCAGTTCTTC	CASSLTGGGPYNEQFF
TRBV5-1	TRBJ2-4	NA	TRBD1	TGCGCCAGCAGCCAAGGCCGACAGGGGTCGGGAAACATTCAGTACTTC	CASSQGRQGSGNIQYF
TRBV4-3	TRBJ2-3	once	NA	TGCGCCAGCAGCCAAGAATCGGGGTTGGAGGGCTTGTCAGATACGCAGTATTTT	CASSQESGLEGLSDTQYF
TRBV2	TRBJ2-5	NA	NA	TGTGCCAGCAGGACAGTTACCCTCACTGAGGCCCAGTACTTC	CASRTVTLTEAQYF
TRBV19	TRBJ2-1	NA	TRBD2	TGTGCCAGTAGTATAGATCGGCGGCTAGCGGGAGGTTCGCCCTACAATGAGCAGTTCTTC	CASSIDRRLAGGSPYNEQFF
TRBV9	TRBJ2-3	NA	TRBD2	TGTGCCAGCTCACATCCCGGGACTAGCGGGAAGTCAGCTAGCACAGATACGCAGTATTTT	CASSHPGTSGKSASTDTQYF
TRBV19	TRBJ2-7	once	TRBD1	TGTGCCAGTAGTCAGCCGGGACAGGGTACCTACGAGCAGTACTTC	CASSQPGQGTYEQYF
TRBV29-1	TRBJ2-2	few	NA	TGCAGCGTTAACTCGGGGGCGAACACCGGGGAGCTGTTTTTT	CSVNSGANTGELFF
TRBV28	TRBJ2-7	NA	TRBD1	TGTGCCAGCAGACGGATGGGCAGGGGGCTCGAGCAGTACTTC	CASRRMGRGLEQYF
TRBV15	TRBJ2-7	NA	TRBD2	TGTGCCACCAGCAGAGAGGGGACTAGCGGGCCTAAGAGCTCCTACGAGCAGTACTTC	CATSREGTSGPKSSYEQYF
TRBV28	TRBJ1-1	medium-sized	TRBD1	TGTGCCAGCAGTCCTCCGGGACAGGGGGGCACTGAAGCTTTCTTT	CASSPPGQGGTEAFF
TRBV7-9	TRBJ1-5	NA	TRBD1	TGTGCCAGCAGCGCGACGACAGGGGAGGATCAGCCCCAGCATTTT	CASSATTGEDQPQHF
TRBV10-3	TRBJ1-3	NA	TRBD1	TGTGCCATCAGTGACCCCATACCCAGGGGGAAATCTGGAAACACCATATATTTT	CAISDPIPRGKSGNTIYF
TRBV6-4	TRBJ2-1	NA	NA	TGTGCCAGAGTAGGGGATGAGCAGTTCTTC	CARVGDEQFF
TRBV4-3	TRBJ2-2	NA	TRBD2	TGCGCCAGCAGCCAAGAATTTGGTAGCGGGTCCCGGAGCGGGGAGCTGTTTTTT	CASSQEFGSGSRSGELFF
TRBV28	TRBJ2-2	once	NA	TGTGCCAGCAGTTCCATTCTCGCTCTTCACAGTACCGGGGAGCTGTTTTTT	CASSSILALHSTGELFF
TRBV11-2	TRBJ2-7	NA	TRBD2	TGTGCCAGCAGCCCCGGACTAGCGGGAGCCCCCTTCTTCTACGAGCAGTACTTC	CASSPGLAGAPFFYEQYF
TRBV10-2	TRBJ1-1	NA	NA	TGCGCCAGCAGCCAGGGAACTGAAGCTTTCTTT	CASSQGTEAFF
TRBV7-7	TRBJ2-1	NA	TRBD2	TGTGCTAGCAGCTTACTCAGCGGGACCCTTTACAATGAGCAGTTCTTC	CASSLLSGTLYNEQFF
TRBV9	TRBJ2-7	NA	NA	TGTGCCAGCAGCGCAACCTCCTCCGGGGAGCAGTACTTC	CASSATSSGEQYF
TRBV6-1	TRBJ1-1	NA	NA	TGTGCCAGCAGGGAACGGAACACTGAAGCTTTCTTT	CASRERNTEAFF
TRBV6-5	TRBJ2-1	NA	NA	TGTGCCAGCTCCCTAGGAAGTCCCACCTACAATGAGCAGTTCTTC	CASSLGSPTYNEQFF
TRBV5-1	TRBJ2-7	NA	NA	TGCGCCAGCAGCTTGGTCCTCTACGAGCAGTACTTC	CASSLVLYEQYF
TRBV27	TRBJ1-2	NA	TRBD1	TGTGCCAGCAGTTTGACAGGGGGCGGCTACACCTTC	CASSLTGGGYTF
TRBV2	TRBJ2-7	NA	TRBD2	TGTGCCACGCAATTAACTAGCGTCTACGAGCAGTACTTC	CATQLTSVYEQYF
TRBV4-3	TRBJ1-1	NA	NA	TGCGCCAGCAGCCAACATCTTCCGGCGGAATTGAACACTGAAGCTTTCTTT	CASSQHLPAELNTEAFF
TRBV27	TRBJ2-7	NA	TRBD2	TGTGCCAGCAGCCCCATTTTAGCGGGAGGGCCCTACGAGCAGTACTTC	CASSPILAGGPYEQYF